These 8 T cell receptor beta chains were all obtained from the same sample, sequenced in a study of yellow fever vaccine responses in identical twins. TCRdb redid the calling of the RT-PCR reads with MiXCR, one entry per CDR3 protein. The sample holds some 20,000 distinct CDR3 sequences, about two thirds seen once. This material consisted of T cells from blood (PBMCs), unsorted or a sorted subset (not recorded which), taken before or after yellow fever vaccination (not recorded which). These receptor sequences come from a woman in her late teens or twenties who received the yellow fever vaccine.

The V and J genes are TRBV18 and TRBJ2-7; TRBD2 matches 7 bases. V lost 3 bases to trimming and J lost 0 bases; unmatched junction nucleotides: 2. This CDR3 has 14 residues. The germline V gene encodes CDR1 KGHSH and CDR2 LQKENI. Here the CDR3 DNA reads TGTGCCAGCTCACCGTCTAGCGGCTCCTACGAGCAGTACTTC. Protein: CASSPSSGSYEQYF.

This clonotype was seen just once. The chain couples TRBV28 to TRBJ2-1; 11 bases match TRBD1. Germline trimming cut 3 bases from V and 6 bases from J; bases unmatched to any gene: 4. The germline V gene has CDR1 MDHEN and CDR2 SYDVKM. There are 15 residues in the CDR3. The CDR3 protein is CASSFRDRGVNEQFF. The CDR3 DNA sequence: TGTGCCAGCAGTTTCCGGGACAGGGGGGTCAATGAGCAGTTCTTC.

This rearrangement joins TRBV3-1 to TRBJ2-3, with TRBD2 matching over 9 bases. Germline trimming cut 0 bases from V and 3 bases from J; bases unmatched to any gene: 4. The CDR3 sequence is 16 residues long. Germline lookup yields CDR1 LGHDT and CDR2 YNNKEL (reference sequence). DNA of the CDR3: TGTGCCAGCAGCCAAGATCGGGCGGGAGGGACAGATACGCAGTATTTT. It encodes CASSQDRAGGTDTQYF.

The chain joins TRBV13 to TRBJ2-3; the match to TRBD2 covers 11 bases. This CDR3 region has 14 residues. V shed 6 bases and J 9 bases; nucleotides not matched to a gene: 8. The germline CDR1 and CDR2 sequences are PRHDT and FYEKMQ (reference sequence). The CDR3 bases are TGTGCCAGCAGACACAAAATAGCGGGAGGGACGCAGTATTTT. It codes for CASRHKIAGGTQYF.

The gene calls are TRBV6-5 and TRBJ2-5, with D possibly matching TRBD1 (5 bases). Germline V gene lookup returns CDR1 MNHEY and CDR2 SVGAGI. The CDR3 consists of 15 residues. The ends were cut back, 6 bases at V and 3 bases at J, with 17 bases in the middle. The CDR3 here is CASSYNSQGKETQYF. CDR3 in DNA: TGTGCCAGCAGCTACAACTCGCAGGGTAAAGAGACCCAGTACTTC.

CDR3 DNA: TGTGCCAGCAGGACCATGGCGGGGGGACAAGAGACCCAGTACTTC. Its protein product is CASRTMAGGQETQYF. The chain combines TRBV2 with TRBJ2-5; 8 positions match TRBD2. Germline-derived CDR1 and CDR2 are SNHLY and FYNNEI. Trimming took 6 bases from V and 2 from J; bases not matched to a gene: 8. The CDR3 has 15 amino acids.

This sequence joins TRBV29-1 and TRBJ1-4; no clear D. The germline V gene encodes CDR1 SQVTM and CDR2 ANQGSEA. CDR3 size: 13 residues. The ends were cut back, 6 bases at V and 3 bases at J, with 11 bases in the middle. In DNA form, the CDR3 reads TGCAGCGTAAATTCAGTGGCTAATGAAAAACTGTTTTTT. Amino acid sequence: CSVNSVANEKLFF. The entire variable domain, with the rest obtained from reference TRBV29-1 and TRBJ1-4, is as follows: SAVISQKPSRDICQRGTSLTIQCQVDSQVTMMFWYRQQPGQSLTLIATANQGSEATYESGFVIDKFPISRPNLTFSTLTVSNMSPEDSSIYLCSVNSVANEKLFFGSGTQLSVL.

This clonotype was detected only once. V is TRBV13 and J is TRBJ2-1; TRBD1 aligns across 9 bases. V was pared by 8 bases and J by 1 base, with 9 bases of the junction left unmatched. CDR1 is PRHDT, CDR2 FYEKMQ, per germline (reference sequence). The CDR3 runs 16 residues. The CDR3 loop reads CASAKPGQGSYNEQFF. CDR3 sequence (DNA): TGTGCCAGCGCCAAACCGGGACAGGGTTCCTACAATGAGCAGTTCTTC. Full variable domain (remainder filled in from reference TRBV13 and TRBJ2-1): AAGVIQSPRHLIKEKRETATLKCYPIPRHDTVYWYQQGPGQDPQFLISFYEKMQSDKGSIPDRFSAQQFSDYHSELNMSSLELGDSALYFCASAKPGQGSYNEQFFGPGTRLTVL.